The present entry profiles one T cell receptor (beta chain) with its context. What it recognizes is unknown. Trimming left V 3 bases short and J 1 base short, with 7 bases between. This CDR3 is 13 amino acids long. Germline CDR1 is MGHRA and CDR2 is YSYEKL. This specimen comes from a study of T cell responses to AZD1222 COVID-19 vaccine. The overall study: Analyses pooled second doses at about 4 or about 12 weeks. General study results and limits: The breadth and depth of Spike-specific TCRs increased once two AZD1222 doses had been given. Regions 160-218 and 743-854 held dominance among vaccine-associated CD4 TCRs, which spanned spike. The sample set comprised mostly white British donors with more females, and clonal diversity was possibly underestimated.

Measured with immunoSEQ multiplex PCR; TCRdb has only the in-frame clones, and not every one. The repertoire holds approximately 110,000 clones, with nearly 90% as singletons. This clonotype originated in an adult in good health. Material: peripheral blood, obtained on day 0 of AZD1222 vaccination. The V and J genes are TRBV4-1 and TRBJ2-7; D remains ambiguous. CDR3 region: CASSQQESYEQYF. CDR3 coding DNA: TGCGCCAGCAGCCAGCAGGAATCCTACGAGCAGTACTTC.